The 27 T cell receptor beta chains given below trace back to one sample, sequenced in a study of CD8 T cells in ankylosing spondylitis. From the 5' RACE reads, TCRdb called clonotypes with MiXCR, one entry per CDR3 protein. The sample holds roughly 130,000 distinct CDR3 sequences; around 7% are singletons and the top ten take 12%. Material for sequencing was blood, either unsorted or a sorted T cell fraction (not recorded which). The origin of the receptors is a male donor with ankylosing spondylitis or in good health (not recorded which).

The chain has TRBV7-2 and TRBJ2-2; D remains ambiguous. The CDR3 loop spans 13 amino acids. Trimming pared 4 bases from V and 4 bases from J, leaving 7 bases between. Germline V gives CDR1 SGHTA, CDR2 FQGNSA. This chain's CDR3 is CASSYAPTGELFF. The CDR3 bases are TGTGCCAGCAGCTACGCGCCCACCGGGGAGCTGTTTTTT.

This clonotype showed up many times. The rearrangement joins TRBV5-1 to TRBJ1-3; no clear D. This CDR3 is 14 amino acids long. V was shortened by 0 bases and J by 4 bases, with 8 bases between the two germline ends. CDR1 is SGHRS, CDR2 YFSETQ, per germline. CDR3 sequence reads: CASSLVAGGNTIYF. CDR3 bases: TGCGCCAGCAGCTTGGTGGCAGGAGGAAACACCATATATTTT.

The table lists this clonotype with many counts. The rearrangement links TRBV29-1 to TRBJ2-5, with 7 bases that match TRBD1. From germline, CDR1 is SQVTM and CDR2 ANQGSEA. This CDR3 region has 13 residues. The CDR3, as DNA: TGCAGAGCCGGGACAGACCTACAAGAGACCCAGTACTTC. Its protein is CRAGTDLQETQYF.

This clonotype was recorded many times. The rearrangement links TRBV5-1 to TRBJ1-5; D possibly corresponds to TRBD1 (5 bases). The CDR3 spans 14 residues. The germline gives CDR1 SGHRS, CDR2 YFSETQ. The V end lost 0 bases, the J end lost 7 bases, and 11 bases lay between the germline ends. The CDR3 nucleotides read TGCGCCAGCAGCTTGGAGGGACGCGGACAGCCCCAGCATTTT. Translation gives CASSLEGRGQPQHF.

This clonotype has a count of ten or more. The V call is TRBV7-6, the J call TRBJ1-1; D remains unclear. Between the trimmed V and J ends, which lost 0 bases and 3 bases, there was a span of 5 bases. CDR1 is SGHVS and CDR2 is FNYEAQ in the germline V gene. CDR3 length equals 13 residues. The CDR3 is CASSLASYTEAFF. The CDR3 DNA reads TGTGCCAGCAGCTTAGCCAGCTACACTGAAGCTTTCTTT. The variable domain in full, completed from reference TRBV7-6 and TRBJ1-1, reads GAGVSQSPRYKVTKRGQDVALRCDPISGHVSLYWYRQALGQGPEFLTYFNYEAQQDKSGLPNDRFSAERPEGSISTLTIQRTEQRDSAMYRCASSLASYTEAFFGQGTRLTVV.

There are many counts of this clonotype. The rearrangement uses TRBV6-1 and TRBJ2-6; D is tentatively TRBD1 or TRBD2 (5 bases each). Trimming cost V 8 bases and J 4 bases, with 12 bases left between them. The CDR3 is made up of 14 amino acids. Germline values: CDR1 MNHNS, CDR2 SASEGT. CDR3 in amino acids: CASARGEGANVLTF. CDR3 nucleotide sequence: TGTGCCAGCGCAAGGGGAGAAGGGGCCAACGTCCTGACTTTC.

This clonotype was seen at least ten times. The chain has TRBV5-1 and TRBJ1-1; the match to TRBD1 covers 9 bases. The CDR3 has 16 residues. Per germline, CDR1 SGHRS and CDR2 YFSETQ. V was clipped by 2 bases and J by 8 bases; unmatched bases: 13. In DNA form, the CDR3 reads TGCGCCAGCAGCTTAATCCCGGGACAGGGTGGCCGCGAAGCTTTCTTT. Amino acid sequence: CASSLIPGQGGREAFF.

This clonotype has at least ten counts. The genes are TRBV12-3 or TRBV12-4 and TRBJ1-2; a weak D match, TRBD1 (5 bases). This CDR3 spans 15 amino acids. The germline V and J ends were trimmed by 0 bases and 1 base, with 9 bases remaining between them. The CDR3 DNA is TGTGCCAGCAGTTTAGCAGGGGCCCATAACTATGGCTACACCTTC. Translation gives CASSLAGAHNYGYTF.

This clonotype was picked up many times. This sequence joins TRBV29-1 and TRBJ1-4; 8 nucleotides agree with TRBD1. Trimming removed 6 bases from V and 3 bases from J; junction bases left unmatched: 3. Germline CDR1 is SQVTM and CDR2 is ANQGSEA. The CDR3 is 13 amino acids. CDR3: CSVRQGPNEKLFF. DNA for the CDR3: TGCAGCGTCCGACAGGGGCCTAATGAAAAACTGTTTTTT.

This rearrangement joins TRBV7-6 to TRBJ1-6; TRBD1 aligns across 10 bases. The CDR3 covers 14 residues. After removal of 5 bases from V and 9 bases from J, the junction contained 4 bases not matched to a gene. Germline CDR1 is SGHVS and CDR2 is FNYEAQ. The CDR3 here is CASSRDRGVSPLHF. The CDR3 DNA is TGTGCCAGCAGCCGGGACAGGGGAGTTTCACCCCTCCACTTT.

There are many counts of this clonotype. This chain joins TRBV4-1 and TRBJ1-2, with TRBD1 matching over 7 bases. The CDR3 sequence is 15 residues long. V gave up 3 bases and J gave up 0 bases; unmatched junction bases: 4. Germline assignment: CDR1 MGHRA and CDR2 YSYEKL. CDR3 DNA sequence: TGCGCCAGCAGCCAGGCGGGACAGACTAACTATGGCTACACCTTC. Its translation is CASSQAGQTNYGYTF.

The V gene is TRBV11-2, the J gene TRBJ2-4; D is ambiguous. Between the trimmed V and J ends, which lost 4 bases and 6 bases, there was a span of 13 bases. CDR3 size: 14 residues. CDR1 is SGHAT, CDR2 FQNNGV, per germline. Here the CDR3 reads CASSSLTDGNIQYF. The CDR3, as DNA: TGTGCCAGCAGCTCCCTGACTGACGGAAACATTCAGTACTTC. Combining the CDR3 with reference TRBV11-2 and TRBJ2-4 gives the whole variable domain EAGVAQSPRYKIIEKRQSVAFWCNPISGHATLYWYQQILGQGPKLLIQFQNNGVVDDSQLPKDRFSAERLKGVDSTLKIQPAKLEDSAVYLCASSSLTDGNIQYFGAGTRLSVL.

This clonotype was recorded at least ten times. The chain couples TRBV7-3 to TRBJ1-1, with D possibly being TRBD1 (6 bases). Trimming cost V 4 bases and J 1 base, with 7 bases left between them. CDR3 length: 13 residues. Germline V CDR1 and CDR2: SGHTA, FQGTGA. The CDR3 DNA reads TGTGCCAGCAGCTCGACAGGGAACACTGAAGCTTTCTTT. Its protein is CASSSTGNTEAFF.

This clonotype appeared many times. The chain uses TRBV15 and TRBJ1-5; no definite D call. Per germline, CDR1 LNHNV and CDR2 YYDKDF (reference sequence). The CDR3 length is 14 residues. V lost 0 bases and J lost 2, with 5 bases in between. CDR3 in amino acids: CATSRDFGNQPQHF. DNA of the CDR3: TGTGCCACCAGCAGAGATTTCGGCAATCAGCCCCAGCATTTT.

At least ten counts were recorded for this clonotype. V is TRBV6-2 or TRBV6-3 and J is TRBJ1-5; tentatively, D is TRBD1 (5 bases). Germline V lookup: CDR1 MNHEY, CDR2 SVGEGT. There are 11 residues in the CDR3. V was pared by 6 bases and J by 15 bases, with 15 bases between. This CDR3 reads CASRRRGLLHF. The CDR3 DNA follows: TGTGCCAGCAGACGTCGGGGACTCTTGCATTTT.

This clonotype was detected many times. V gene TRBV24-1 combines with J gene TRBJ2-1; tentatively, D is TRBD1 (5 bases). Germline assignment: CDR1 KGHDR and CDR2 SFDVKD. V lost 3 bases and J lost 1, with 9 bases in between. CDR3 length: 15 residues. The CDR3: CATSDPGISYNEQFF. The CDR3 DNA follows: TGTGCCACCAGTGATCCAGGGATTTCCTACAATGAGCAGTTCTTC.

Points on this clonotype: A much more abundant neighbour one base away suggests this may be a read error. The J gene is TRBJ2-5, the V gene TRBV5-1; 13 positions agree with TRBD2. This CDR3 is 16 amino acids long. Germline CDR1 SGHRS, CDR2 YFSETQ. CDR3: CASSPGLAGKQETLYF. The DNA for the CDR3 is TGCGCCAGCAGCCCGGGACTAGCGGGGAAACAAGAGACCCTGTACTTC.

Ten or more counts support this clonotype. The chain links TRBV5-1 to TRBJ1-1; 7 bases are shared with TRBD1. The CDR3 loop spans 16 amino acids. With 0 bases clipped from V and 4 bases from J, the junction kept 9 bases outside the gene matches. Germline assignment: CDR1 SGHRS and CDR2 YFSETQ. CDR3 loop: CASSLATGQASTEAFF. In DNA form, the CDR3 reads TGCGCCAGCAGCTTGGCTACAGGACAGGCTTCCACTGAAGCTTTCTTT.

The table lists this clonotype with a few counts. The rearrangement joins TRBV7-9 to TRBJ2-7; D may be TRBD2 (6 bases). Trimming took 5 bases from V and 4 from J, leaving 12 bases between them. CDR3 length: 13 amino acids. Germline assignment: CDR1 SEHNR and CDR2 FQNEAQ (reference sequence). The CDR3: CASSPRGGYEQYF. The CDR3 nucleotides read TGTGCCAGCAGCCCACGTGGGGGGTACGAGCAGTACTTC.

This clonotype was seen repeatedly, ten times or more. This sequence joins TRBV7-3 and TRBJ2-6; D possibly uses TRBD1 or TRBD2 (5 bases each). There are 15 residues in the CDR3. V was clipped by 5 bases and J by 0 bases, with 8 bases between them. CDR1 SGHTA and CDR2 FQGTGA come from the germline V gene. CDR3 residues: CASSPGLSGANVLTF. The CDR3 region has the DNA TGTGCCAGCAGCCCGGGGCTCTCTGGGGCCAACGTCCTGACTTTC. The whole variable domain, filled in from reference TRBV7-3 and TRBJ2-6, reads GAGVSQTPSNKVTEKGKYVELRCDPISGHTALYWYRQSLGQGPEFLIYFQGTGAADDSGLPNDRFFAVRPEGSVSTLKIQRTERGDSAVYLCASSPGLSGANVLTFGAGSRLTVL.

This clonotype has a count of ten or more. This chain links TRBV20-1 with TRBJ2-2; D is ambiguous. The germline V gene has CDR1 DFQATT and CDR2 SNEGSKA (reference sequence). The ends were cut back, 5 bases at V and 4 bases at J, with 11 bases in the middle. The CDR3 contains 13 residues. The CDR3 loop reads CSAACNLTGELFF. The CDR3 DNA follows: TGCAGTGCTGCCTGTAATCTCACCGGGGAGCTGTTTTTT.

This clonotype was found many times. V and J are TRBV28 and TRBJ2-3; 9 bases line up with TRBD2. The CDR3 loop spans 16 amino acids. After removal of 2 bases from V and 5 bases from J, the junction contained 8 bases not matched to a gene. CDR1 and CDR2 (germline): MDHEN, SYDVKM. CDR3 DNA: TGTGCCAGCAGTTTACGCTATGCGGGAGGGCGAGATACGCAGTATTTT. It encodes CASSLRYAGGRDTQYF.

This clonotype was seen at least ten times. This chain joins TRBV20-1 and TRBJ1-1; TRBD1 agrees at 8 bases. The germline CDR1 and CDR2 sequences are DFQATT and SNEGSKA (reference sequence). CDR3 length: 13 residues. In DNA form, the CDR3 reads TGCAGCCGACCCGGGACAGGGAACACTGAAGCTTTCTTT. It specifies CSRPGTGNTEAFF.

This clonotype was seen ten or more times. The chain joins TRBV4-1 to TRBJ2-2, with 7 nucleotides matching TRBD1. V dropped 4 bases and J dropped 4; count of bases not matched to a gene: 3. This CDR3 comprises 14 residues. Germline CDR1 and CDR2: MGHRA and YSYEKL. The DNA of the CDR3 is TGCGCCAGCAGCCCGAACAGGGGCACCGGGGAGCTGTTTTTT. Residues: CASSPNRGTGELFF.

This clonotype was detected ten times or more. V gene TRBV11-2 combines with J gene TRBJ2-1; 12 bases line up with TRBD2. Trimming took 1 base from V and 8 from J; bases not matched to a gene: 9. The germline CDR1 and CDR2 sequences are SGHAT and FQNNGV. This CDR3 is built from 17 residues. Here the CDR3 reads CASSLVAQTSGGYEQFF. For the CDR3, the DNA is TGTGCCAGCAGCTTAGTAGCCCAGACTAGCGGGGGCTATGAGCAGTTCTTC.

This clonotype came up many times. The genes are TRBV7-2 and TRBJ2-5; 9 nucleotides align to TRBD2. This CDR3 region has 15 residues. From germline, CDR1 is SGHTA and CDR2 FQGNSA. V lost 5 bases, J lost 0 bases, and 4 bases stayed unmatched. This CDR3 reads CASSQTSGDQETQYF. The CDR3 coding sequence is TGTGCCAGCAGCCAGACTAGCGGCGACCAAGAGACCCAGTACTTC.

Many counts were recorded for this clonotype. The V call is TRBV5-1, the J call TRBJ2-2; TRBD2 might be the D (5 bases). Trimming shortened V by 4 bases and J by 1 base, and 14 bases separated the two germline ends. Germline V gives CDR1 SGHRS, CDR2 YFSETQ. CDR3 length: 16 amino acids. CDR3 sequence (DNA): TGCGCCAGCAGCACAACGGACGGGAAGAACACCGGGGAGCTGTTTTTT. Its translation is CASSTTDGKNTGELFF.